A single T cell receptor (beta chain) is shown here with its context. This CDR3 is 17 amino acids long. Germline V CDR1 and CDR2: GTSNPN, SVGIG (reference sequence). The junction had 15 bases not matched to a gene; V was cut back by 2 bases and J by 2 bases. In the PCR, 60 Vbeta and 13 Jbeta primers were used. Clones were sequenced by immunoSEQ multiplex PCR, and TCRdb holds only the in-frame ones, with some missing. The sample yields around 200,000 clones, 60% to 80% seen once. This specimen belongs to a study of cytomegalovirus exposure and HLA in healthy donors. The sample taken for sequencing was PBMCs. This TCR was sampled from a man younger than 30 in good health and CMV-seronegative. The chain recombines TRBV30 with TRBJ2-7, with 7 bases matching TRBD1. The CDR3 nucleotides read TGTGCCTGGAGTCCCCCACCAGGGGGTGTTCGTCCCTACGAGCAGTACTTC. This sequence encodes CAWSPPPGGVRPYEQYF.